What follows are 10 T cell receptor beta chains derived from one specimen sequenced in a study of T cells after somatic rescue of genetic block. Profiling relied on immunoSEQ multiplex PCR, and the TCRdb table lists in-frame clones only, not all of them. The sample has 9,500 to 15,000 clones; over 60% are singletons. Sequenced: peripheral blood mononuclear cells (PBMCs). Receptors originate from a boy aged 5-17 years.

CDR3 DNA sequence: TGTGCCAGCAGCCCTTCGTGGACTAGCGGGATTTACAATGAGCAGTTCTTC. Its translation: CASSPSWTSGIYNEQFF. The chain links TRBV7-9 to TRBJ2-1, with TRBD2 identical over 12 bases. The J segment lost 4 bases and the V segment lost 5 bases, leaving 9 bases of the junction unmatched. CDR3 length: 17 residues. The V gene's germline CDR1 is SEHNR and CDR2 FQNEAQ (reference sequence). Filled out from reference TRBV7-9 and TRBJ2-1, the complete variable domain reads DTGVSQNPRHKITKRGQNVTFRCDPISEHNRLYWYRQTLGQGPEFLTYFQNEAQLEKSRLLSDRFSAERPKGSFSTLEIQRTEQGDSAMYLCASSPSWTSGIYNEQFFGPGTRLTVL.

The table lists this clone with a few counts. CDR3 residues: CASSYHPGWEKLFF. The CDR3 DNA reads TGTGCCAGCAGTTACCATCCGGGGTGGGAAAAACTGTTTTTT. This chain links TRBV6-5 with TRBJ1-4; D is unresolved. Trimming left V 2 bases short and J 8 bases short, with 12 bases between. CDR3 length equals 14 residues. Looked up from germline, CDR1 is MNHEY and CDR2 is SVGAGI.

This clone was detected a few times. The CDR3 sequence is CASSIDHNKPGGRNIQYF. CDR3 coding DNA: TGTGCCAGTAGTATAGACCACAACAAGCCCGGGGGCCGGAACATTCAGTACTTC. The chain recombines TRBV19 with TRBJ2-4, with D perhaps being TRBD1 or TRBD2 (6 bases each). The CDR3 sequence is 18 residues long. CDR1 is LNHDA and CDR2 is SQIVND in the germline V gene (reference sequence). V was trimmed by 0 bases and J by 7 bases, leaving 22 bases between them.

J is TRBJ2-7 and V is TRBV19, with TRBD1 matching 7 bases. J was trimmed by 3 bases and V by 9 bases; bases with no gene match: 11. Germline V gene data show CDR1 as LNHDA and CDR2 as SQIVND (reference sequence). The CDR3 is 14 amino acids. The CDR3 nucleotides are TGTGCCAGACCTTGGGACAGAACTTTCTACGAGCAGTACTTC. This sequence encodes CARPWDRTFYEQYF.

This clone counts as medium-sized. The rearrangement uses TRBV6-6 and TRBJ1-1; D is undetermined. Trimming took 7 bases from V and 0 from J, leaving 9 bases between them. Germline-derived CDR1 and CDR2 are MNHNY and SVGAGI (reference sequence). The CDR3 contains 13 residues. The CDR3 DNA follows: TGTGCCAGCACGGACGGGATGAACACTGAAGCTTTCTTT. Translating it yields CASTDGMNTEAFF.

The chain has TRBV28 and TRBJ2-5, with D tentatively TRBD1 (6 bases). With 6 bases removed from V and 3 bases from J, the gap between germline ends came to 11 bases. The CDR3 extends over 13 amino acids. Germline values: CDR1 MDHEN, CDR2 SYDVKM. The CDR3 nucleotides are TGTGCCAGCAGGAGGGACACGGAAGAGACCCAGTACTTC. Translated, it gives CASRRDTEETQYF.

This chain connects TRBV7-7 to TRBJ2-1; TRBD2 is a possible D gene (6 bases). Germline CDR1 is SSHAT and CDR2 is FNYEAQ (reference sequence). The CDR3 has 16 amino acids. Deletions cut 1 base from V and 6 bases from J, with 16 bases between. CDR3 residues: CASSLELAGPANEQFF. DNA of the CDR3: TGTGCCAGCAGCTTAGAACTAGCAGGCCCCGCCAATGAGCAGTTCTTC.

The V and J genes are TRBV4-1 and TRBJ2-3; 13 bases map to TRBD2. Germline trimming cut 1 base from V and 9 bases from J; bases unmatched to any gene: 13. CDR3 length: 18 residues. Germline values: CDR1 MGHRA, CDR2 YSYEKL. CDR3 loop: CASSQGAYTTSGRATQYF. DNA of the CDR3: TGCGCCAGCAGCCAAGGGGCATATACAACTAGCGGGAGGGCCACGCAGTATTTT.

This chain links TRBV5-1 with TRBJ2-6; no clear D gene. Germline V gene lookup returns CDR1 SGHRS and CDR2 YFSETQ. The CDR3 is 13 amino acids. V lost 4 bases and J 1 base, leaving 3 bases between the germline ends. CDR3 in amino acids: CASSLSGANVLTF. CDR3 in DNA: TGCGCCAGCAGCCTGTCTGGGGCCAACGTCCTGACTTTC.

This clone occurred once. V usage is TRBV5-6 and J usage is TRBJ2-7; 9 bases map to TRBD1. The V and J ends lost 4 bases and 2 bases, in that order; junction bases with no gene match: 7. The CDR3 contains 15 residues. Germline assignment: CDR1 SGHDT and CDR2 YYEEEE. CDR3 residues: CASSTGQGPAYEQYF. As DNA, the CDR3 is TGTGCCAGCAGCACCGGACAGGGGCCCGCCTACGAGCAGTACTTC. The full variable domain, with the rest looked up from reference TRBV5-6 and TRBJ2-7, is DAGVTQSPTHLIKTRGQQVTLRCSPKSGHDTVSWYQQALGQGPQFIFQYYEEEERQRGNFPDRFSGHQFPNYSSELNVNALLLGDSALYLCASSTGQGPAYEQYFGPGTRLTVT.